This T cell receptor beta chain was identified in a study of Ad26.COV2.S vaccination and SARS-CoV-2 variants (dated by TCRdb to the early 2020s). A note on the overall study: Vaccine-arm donors came from COV1001, a multicentre, randomized, double-blind, placebo-controlled phase I-IIa trial of Ad26.COV2.S in healthy adults. TCRbeta repertoire sequencing was used to assess the specificity and breadth of SARS-CoV-2-reactive T cell receptors after Ad26.COV2.S vaccination. Dosing of Ad26.COV2.S was intramuscular, at either 5x10^10 or 1x10^11 viral particles, delivered as one shot or as two shots spaced 56 days apart. Investigators remained blinded to trial group allocation during experiments and outcome assessment. Trial participants were randomized into five groups of five, in which low-dose or high-dose Ad26.COV2.S was given once or twice, or placebo was given on both occasions. A total of 32 samples were included in the TCR-sequenced set, comprising around 19 Ad26.COV2.S vaccine recipients, 5 placebo recipients and 8 SARS-CoV-2 convalescent individuals.

Here is what the overall study found, with its caveats: Compared with placebo recipients, Ad26.COV2.S recipients showed higher spike-specific TCR breadth (P = 0.0014). The study lacked the statistical power to compare responses across vaccine doses or regimens. Substantial breadth of spike-specific CD8+ and CD4+ T cell responses was reported after vaccination. According to the authors, total T cell responses may have been underestimated by the TCR breadth and depth analyses. Vaccine and placebo recipients had comparable non-spike TCR breadth, which fits with the vaccine containing only spike.

The label giving this sample's treatment or condition can be read as: approximately 18 received Ad26.COV2.S at low or high dose, single or two shots; 5 received placebo; per-sample allocation not given. For vaccine and placebo recipients, repertoires were sequenced using samples collected on day 63 after the first injection. Between 29 July and 7 August 2020, Cohort 1b enrolled around 25 adults aged 18-55 years at one site in Boston, USA. As a vaccine, Ad26.COV2.S was a replication-incompetent adenovirus type 26 vector that expressed a prefusion-stabilized SARS-CoV-2 spike protein derived from the original Wuhan strain. Sequences SGHTS (CDR1) and YDEGEE (CDR2) are obtained from the germline V gene. A distance of 17 bases separates the germline ends of V and J, which lose 4 bases and 1 base respectively. Including cysteine and phenylalanine, the CDR3 has 16 amino acids. The entry retains the CDR3 DNA only, 48 bases that are in frame from base 1.

The immunoSEQ Assay was the method used to sequence TCRbeta CDR3 regions. After extraction, genomic DNA underwent amplification by bias-controlled multiplex PCR, followed by high-throughput sequencing. As for how the authors treated the data: To quantify the absolute abundance of every unique TCRbeta CDR3 region, sequences were collapsed and filtered. T cell fraction was estimated by normalization of TCRbeta template counts to usable DNA, with usable DNA being measured through amplification of reference genes present in all nucleated cells. Repertoire TCRs were annotated as SARS-CoV-2-specific when V gene, CDR3 amino acid sequence and J gene were exactly matched to a known reactive TCR set. The reference SARS-CoV-2 TCR set was derived from MIRA and filtered for enrichment in COVID-19-positive ImmuneCODE repertoires, a step that removed public or cross-reactive TCRs. Using the MIRA antigens, annotated TCRs were further analysed by specific ORF or by position within an ORF. Breadth was defined as the number of annotated unique rearrangements divided by the total number of unique productive rearrangements, and depth was defined as the summed frequency of the annotated unique rearrangements. Two-sided Wilcoxon rank-sum tests were used to compare TCR breadth between groups. The clones in this table, taken by TCRdb from immuneACCESS, are in-frame only. Not every clone is retained; where verified, under half of the shortfall comes from an unresolved V gene, and the cause of the rest is unknown. The D gene and trimming were derived from the DNA, and the V and J assignments and clone size from that table. Across this sample there are under 600,000 clones, with around 89% seen only once. The ten top clones hold 1.7% of the sample.

In the case of this clone: The antigen it binds to is not known. Per-base qualities were not stored, and no clone one base away is much larger.

The sequence was obtained from a person aged 18-65 years who received the Ad26.COV2.S COVID-19 vaccine or a placebo. Here the chain combines TRBV5-8 and TRBJ1-1; the D gene cannot be named for sure. The input for sequencing was peripheral blood, taken in a trial of Ad26.COV2.S vaccine versus placebo. The base sequence is TGTGCCAGCAGCCCCAGAGGAAGGTATTCGAACACTGAAGCTTTCTTT. This yields the protein CASSPRGRYSNTEAFF.